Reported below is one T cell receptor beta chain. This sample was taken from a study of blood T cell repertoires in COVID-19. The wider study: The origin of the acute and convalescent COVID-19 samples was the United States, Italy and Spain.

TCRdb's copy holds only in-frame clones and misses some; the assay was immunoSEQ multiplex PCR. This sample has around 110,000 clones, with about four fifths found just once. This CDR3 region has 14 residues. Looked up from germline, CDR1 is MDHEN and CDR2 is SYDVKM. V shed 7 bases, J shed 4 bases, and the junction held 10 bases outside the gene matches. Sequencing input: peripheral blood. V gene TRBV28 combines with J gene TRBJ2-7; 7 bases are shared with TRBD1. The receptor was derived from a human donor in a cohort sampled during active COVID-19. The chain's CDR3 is CASNIRGRRYEQYF. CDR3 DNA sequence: TGTGCCAGCAATATAAGGGGGCGCCGGTACGAGCAGTACTTC. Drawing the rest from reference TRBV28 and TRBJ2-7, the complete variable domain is DVKVTQSSRYLVKRTGEKVFLECVQDMDHENMFWYRQDPGLGLRLIYFSYDVKMKEKGDIPEGYSVSREKKERFSLILESASTNQTSMYLCASNIRGRRYEQYFGPGTRLTVT.